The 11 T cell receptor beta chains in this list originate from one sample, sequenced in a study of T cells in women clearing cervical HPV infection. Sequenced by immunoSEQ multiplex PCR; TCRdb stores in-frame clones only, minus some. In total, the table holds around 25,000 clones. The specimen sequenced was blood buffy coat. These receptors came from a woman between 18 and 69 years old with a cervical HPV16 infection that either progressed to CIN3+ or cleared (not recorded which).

Incomplete CDR3 DNA: TGCGCCAGCAGCTTGGACAGGGTTCCCTACGAG. Translating it yields CASSLDRVPYE. The whole CDR3 region reads CASSLDRVPYEQYF. The chain carries TRBV5-1 and TRBJ2-7; TRBD1 is a possible D gene (6 bases). The read ends 3 residues before the CDR3 terminus; that terminus is restored from the germline J gene. The CDR3 runs to 14 residues. V lost 0 bases to trimming and J lost 2 bases, with 9 bases between them. The germline V gene has CDR1 SGHRS and CDR2 YFSETQ.

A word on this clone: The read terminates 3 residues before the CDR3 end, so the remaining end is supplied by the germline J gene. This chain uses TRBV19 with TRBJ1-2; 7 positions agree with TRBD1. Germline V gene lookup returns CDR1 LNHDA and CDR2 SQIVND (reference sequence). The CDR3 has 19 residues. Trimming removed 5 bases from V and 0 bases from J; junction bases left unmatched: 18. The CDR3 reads CASSDQHLKPGTANYGYTF. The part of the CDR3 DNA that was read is TGTGCCAGTAGTGATCAGCACCTCAAACCCGGGACAGCTAACTATGGC. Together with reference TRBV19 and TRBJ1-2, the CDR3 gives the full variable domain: DGGITQSPKYLFRKEGQNVTLSCEQNLNHDAMYWYRQDPGQGLRLIYYSQIVNDFQKGDIAEGYSVSREKKESFPLTVTSAQKNPTAFYLCASSDQHLKPGTANYGYTFGSGTRLTVV.

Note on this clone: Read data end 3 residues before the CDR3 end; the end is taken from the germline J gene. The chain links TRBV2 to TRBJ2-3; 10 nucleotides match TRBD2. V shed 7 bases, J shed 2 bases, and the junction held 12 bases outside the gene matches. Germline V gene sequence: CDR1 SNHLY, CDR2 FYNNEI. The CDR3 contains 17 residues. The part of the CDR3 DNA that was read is TGTGCCAGCAATAAGGGGTCTAGCGGGAGCTACACAGATACG. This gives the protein CASNKGSSGSYTDT. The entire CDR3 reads CASNKGSSGSYTDTQYF.

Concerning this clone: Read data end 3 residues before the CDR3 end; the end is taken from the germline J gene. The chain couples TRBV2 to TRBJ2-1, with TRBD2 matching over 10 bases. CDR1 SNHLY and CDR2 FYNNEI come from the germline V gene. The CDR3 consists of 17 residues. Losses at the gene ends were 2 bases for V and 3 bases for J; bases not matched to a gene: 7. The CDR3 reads CASSESAAGGHYNEQFF. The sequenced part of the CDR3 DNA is TGTGCCAGCAGTGAATCGGCAGCGGGAGGGCACTACAATGAG.

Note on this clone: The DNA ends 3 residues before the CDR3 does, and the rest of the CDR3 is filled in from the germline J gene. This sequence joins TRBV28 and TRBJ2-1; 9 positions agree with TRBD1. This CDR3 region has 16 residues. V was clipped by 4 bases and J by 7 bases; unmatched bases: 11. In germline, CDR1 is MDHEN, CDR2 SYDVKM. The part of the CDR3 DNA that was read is TGTGCCAGCAGTTCAACCCGGGACAGGGCTTTGAATGAG. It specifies CASSSTRDRALNE. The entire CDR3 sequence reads CASSSTRDRALNEQFF. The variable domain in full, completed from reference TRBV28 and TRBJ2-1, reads DVKVTQSSRYLVKRTGEKVFLECVQDMDHENMFWYRQDPGLGLRLIYFSYDVKMKEKGDIPEGYSVSREKKERFSLILESASTNQTSMYLCASSSTRDRALNEQFFGPGTRLTVL.

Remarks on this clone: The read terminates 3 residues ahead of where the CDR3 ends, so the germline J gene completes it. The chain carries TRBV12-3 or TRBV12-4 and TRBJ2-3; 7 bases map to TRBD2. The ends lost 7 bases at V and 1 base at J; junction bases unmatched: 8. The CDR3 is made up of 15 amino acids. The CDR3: CASTLGGLGTDTQYF. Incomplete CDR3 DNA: TGTGCCAGCACCCTCGGAGGACTAGGCACAGATACG.

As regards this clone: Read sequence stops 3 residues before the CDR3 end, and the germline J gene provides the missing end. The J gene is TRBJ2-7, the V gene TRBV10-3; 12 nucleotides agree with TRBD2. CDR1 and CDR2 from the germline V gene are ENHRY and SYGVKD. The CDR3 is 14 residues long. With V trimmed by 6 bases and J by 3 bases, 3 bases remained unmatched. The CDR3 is CAISPTSGSYEQYF. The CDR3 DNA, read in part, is TGTGCCATCAGCCCGACTAGCGGGAGCTACGAG.

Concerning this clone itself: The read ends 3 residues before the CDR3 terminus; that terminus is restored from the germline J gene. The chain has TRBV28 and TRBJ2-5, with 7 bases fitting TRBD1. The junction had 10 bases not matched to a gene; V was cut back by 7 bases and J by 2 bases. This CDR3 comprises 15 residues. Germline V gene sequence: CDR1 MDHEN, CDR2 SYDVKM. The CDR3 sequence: CASTPADRVQETQYF. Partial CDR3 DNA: TGTGCCAGCACCCCCGCCGACAGGGTTCAAGAGACC.

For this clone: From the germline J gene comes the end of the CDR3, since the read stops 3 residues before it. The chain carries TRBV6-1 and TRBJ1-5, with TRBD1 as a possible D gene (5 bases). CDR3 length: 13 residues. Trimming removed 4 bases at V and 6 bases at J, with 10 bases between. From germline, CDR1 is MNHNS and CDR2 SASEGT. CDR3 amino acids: CASSGRGGQPQHF. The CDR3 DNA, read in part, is TGTGCCAGCAGTGGCCGCGGGGGTCAGCCC.

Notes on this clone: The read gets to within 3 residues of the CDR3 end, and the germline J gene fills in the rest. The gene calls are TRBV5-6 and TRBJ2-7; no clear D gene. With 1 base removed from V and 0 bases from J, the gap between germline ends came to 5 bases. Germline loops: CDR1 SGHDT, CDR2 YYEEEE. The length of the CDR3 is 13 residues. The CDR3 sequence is CASSLISSYEQYF. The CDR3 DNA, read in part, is TGTGCCAGCAGCTTGATTAGCTCCTACGAG. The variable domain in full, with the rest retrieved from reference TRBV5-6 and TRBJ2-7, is DAGVTQSPTHLIKTRGQQVTLRCSPKSGHDTVSWYQQALGQGPQFIFQYYEEEERQRGNFPDRFSGHQFPNYSSELNVNALLLGDSALYLCASSLISSYEQYFGPGTRLTVT.

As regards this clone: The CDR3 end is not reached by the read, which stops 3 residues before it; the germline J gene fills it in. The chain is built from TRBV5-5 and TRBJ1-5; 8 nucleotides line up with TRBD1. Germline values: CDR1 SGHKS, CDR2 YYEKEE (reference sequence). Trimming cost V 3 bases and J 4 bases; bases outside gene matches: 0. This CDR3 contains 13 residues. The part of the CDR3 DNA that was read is TGTGCCAGCAGCTGGACAGGGAATCAGCCC. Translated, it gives CASSWTGNQP. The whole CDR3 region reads CASSWTGNQPQHF.